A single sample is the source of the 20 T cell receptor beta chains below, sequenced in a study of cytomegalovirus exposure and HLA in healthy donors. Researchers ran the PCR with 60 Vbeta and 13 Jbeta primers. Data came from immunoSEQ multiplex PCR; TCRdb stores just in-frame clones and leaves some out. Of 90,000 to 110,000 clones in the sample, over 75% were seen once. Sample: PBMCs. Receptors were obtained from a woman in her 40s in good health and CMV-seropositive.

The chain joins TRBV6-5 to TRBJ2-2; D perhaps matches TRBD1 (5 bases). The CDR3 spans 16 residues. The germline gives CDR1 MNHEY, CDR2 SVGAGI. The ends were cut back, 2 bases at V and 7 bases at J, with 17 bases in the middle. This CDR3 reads CASSYGAELANGELFF. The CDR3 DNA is TGTGCCAGCAGTTACGGGGCAGAGCTTGCAAACGGGGAGCTGTTTTTT.

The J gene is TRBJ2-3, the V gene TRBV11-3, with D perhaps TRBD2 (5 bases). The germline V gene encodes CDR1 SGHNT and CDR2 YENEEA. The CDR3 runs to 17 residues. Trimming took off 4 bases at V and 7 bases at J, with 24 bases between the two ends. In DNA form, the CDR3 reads TGTGCCAGCAGCTCCGGGGATAGTGGGTTTCGGTCGAATACGCAGTATTTT. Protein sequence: CASSSGDSGFRSNTQYF.

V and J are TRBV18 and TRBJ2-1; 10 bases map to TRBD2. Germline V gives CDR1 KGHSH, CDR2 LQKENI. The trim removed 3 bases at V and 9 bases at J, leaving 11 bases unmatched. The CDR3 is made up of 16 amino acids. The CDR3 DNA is TGTGCCAGCTCACCTAGAGCGGGAGGGCCCTCGACTGAGCAGTTCTTC. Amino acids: CASSPRAGGPSTEQFF.

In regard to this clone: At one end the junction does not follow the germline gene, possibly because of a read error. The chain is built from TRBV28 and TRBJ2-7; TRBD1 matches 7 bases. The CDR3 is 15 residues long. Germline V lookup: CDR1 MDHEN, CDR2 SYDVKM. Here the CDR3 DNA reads TGTGCCAGCAGTTTTGTCGGGACAGTGTCCTACGAGCAGTGCTTC. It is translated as CASSFVGTVSYEQCF. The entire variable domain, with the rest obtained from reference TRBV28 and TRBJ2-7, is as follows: DVKVTQSSRYLVKRTGEKVFLECVQDMDHENMFWYRQDPGLGLRLIYFSYDVKMKEKGDIPEGYSVSREKKERFSLILESASTNQTSMYLCASSFVGTVSYEQCFGPGTRLTVT.

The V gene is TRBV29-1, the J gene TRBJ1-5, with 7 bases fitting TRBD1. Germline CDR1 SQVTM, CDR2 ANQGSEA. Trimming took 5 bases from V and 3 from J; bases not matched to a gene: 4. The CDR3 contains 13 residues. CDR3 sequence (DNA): TGCAGCGTTAGACAGGGTAACAATCAGCCCCAGCATTTT. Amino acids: CSVRQGNNQPQHF.

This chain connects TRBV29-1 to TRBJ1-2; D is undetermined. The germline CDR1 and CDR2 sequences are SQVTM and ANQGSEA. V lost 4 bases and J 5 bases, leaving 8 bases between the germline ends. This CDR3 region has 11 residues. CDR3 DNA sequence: TGCAGCGTTGGGGAGTTTTATGGCTACACCTTC. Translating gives CSVGEFYGYTF.

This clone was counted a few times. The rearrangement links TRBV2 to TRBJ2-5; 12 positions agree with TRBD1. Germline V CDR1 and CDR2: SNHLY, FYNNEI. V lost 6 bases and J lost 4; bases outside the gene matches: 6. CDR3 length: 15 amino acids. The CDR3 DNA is TGTGCCAGCAGGGGCGGGACAGGGGGCGGAGAGACCCAGTACTTC. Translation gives CASRGGTGGGETQYF.

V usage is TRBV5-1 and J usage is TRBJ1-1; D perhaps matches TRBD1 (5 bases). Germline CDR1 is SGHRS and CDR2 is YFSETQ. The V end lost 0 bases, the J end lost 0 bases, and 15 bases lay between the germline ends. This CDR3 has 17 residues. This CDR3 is CASSLARGIFMNTEAFF. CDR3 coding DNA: TGCGCCAGCAGCTTGGCCCGGGGGATTTTTATGAACACTGAAGCTTTCTTT.

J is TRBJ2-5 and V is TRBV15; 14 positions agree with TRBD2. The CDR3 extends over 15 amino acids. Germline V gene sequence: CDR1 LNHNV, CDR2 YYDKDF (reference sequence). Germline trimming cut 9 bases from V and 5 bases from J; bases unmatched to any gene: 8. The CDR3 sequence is CATTTSGGAGETQYF. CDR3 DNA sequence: TGTGCCACAACGACTAGCGGGGGGGCGGGGGAGACCCAGTACTTC.

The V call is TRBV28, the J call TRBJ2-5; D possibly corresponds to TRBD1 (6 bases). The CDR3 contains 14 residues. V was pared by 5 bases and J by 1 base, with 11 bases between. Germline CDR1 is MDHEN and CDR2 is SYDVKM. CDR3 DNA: TGTGCCAGCAGTCAAGGACAGCTCCAAGAGACCCAGTACTTC. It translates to CASSQGQLQETQYF.

CDR3 coding DNA: TGTGCCAGCAGCTTAATCGGGGGAGAGACCCAGTACTTC. Protein product: CASSLIGGETQYF. The genes are TRBV7-3 and TRBJ2-5; tentatively, D is TRBD2 (6 bases). From germline, CDR1 is SGHTA and CDR2 FQGTGA. CDR3 size: 13 residues. Deletions cut 1 base from V and 4 bases from J, with 7 bases between.

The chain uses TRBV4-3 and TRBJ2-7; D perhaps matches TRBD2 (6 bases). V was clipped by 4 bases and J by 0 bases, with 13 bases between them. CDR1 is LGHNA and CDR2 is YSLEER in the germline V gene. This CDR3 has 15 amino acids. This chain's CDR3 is CASSPRAGSSYEQYF. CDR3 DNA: TGCGCCAGCAGCCCCCGGGCGGGGAGCTCCTACGAGCAGTACTTC.

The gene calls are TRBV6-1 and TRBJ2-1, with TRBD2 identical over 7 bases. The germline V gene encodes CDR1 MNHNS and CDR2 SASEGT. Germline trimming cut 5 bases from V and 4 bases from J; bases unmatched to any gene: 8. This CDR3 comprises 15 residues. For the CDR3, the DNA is TGTGCCAGCAGTCCTAAGGGAGGGGTTTACAATGAGCAGTTCTTC. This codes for CASSPKGGVYNEQFF.

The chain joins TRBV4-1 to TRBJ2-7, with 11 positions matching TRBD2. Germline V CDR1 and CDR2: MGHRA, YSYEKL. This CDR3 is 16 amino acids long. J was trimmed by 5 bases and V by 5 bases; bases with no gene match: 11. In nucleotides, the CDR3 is TGCGCCAGCAGCAACCCGGCTACTAGCGGGAGTCACGAGCAGTACTTC. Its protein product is CASSNPATSGSHEQYF.

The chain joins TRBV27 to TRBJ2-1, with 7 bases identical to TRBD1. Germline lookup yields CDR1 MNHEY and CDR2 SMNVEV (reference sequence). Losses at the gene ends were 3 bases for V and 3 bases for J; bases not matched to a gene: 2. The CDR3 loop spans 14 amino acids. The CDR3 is CASSLGQHYNEQFF. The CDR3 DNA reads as TGTGCCAGCAGTTTGGGACAGCACTACAATGAGCAGTTCTTC.

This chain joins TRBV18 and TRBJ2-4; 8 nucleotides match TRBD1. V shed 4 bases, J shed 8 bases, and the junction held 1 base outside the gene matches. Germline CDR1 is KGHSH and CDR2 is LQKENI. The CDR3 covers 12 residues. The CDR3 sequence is CASSQDRDIQYF. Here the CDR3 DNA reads TGTGCCAGCTCACAGGACAGGGACATTCAGTACTTC.

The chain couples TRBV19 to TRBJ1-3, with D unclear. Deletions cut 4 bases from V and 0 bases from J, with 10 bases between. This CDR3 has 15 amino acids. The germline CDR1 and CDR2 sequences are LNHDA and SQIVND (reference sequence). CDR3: CASSTVASSGNTIYF. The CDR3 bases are TGTGCCAGTAGTACCGTCGCCAGCTCTGGAAACACCATATATTTT.

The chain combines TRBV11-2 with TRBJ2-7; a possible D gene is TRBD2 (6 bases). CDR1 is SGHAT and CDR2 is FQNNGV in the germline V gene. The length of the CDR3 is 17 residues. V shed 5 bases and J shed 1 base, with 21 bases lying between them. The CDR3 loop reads CASSPIARTTYSYEQYF. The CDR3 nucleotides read TGTGCCAGCAGCCCCATAGCCAGGACTACCTATTCCTACGAGCAGTACTTC.

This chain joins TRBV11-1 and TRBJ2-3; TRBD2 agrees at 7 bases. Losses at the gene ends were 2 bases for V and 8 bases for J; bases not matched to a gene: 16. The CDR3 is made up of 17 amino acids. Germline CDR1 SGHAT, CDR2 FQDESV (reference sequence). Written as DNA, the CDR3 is TGTGCCAGCAGCTTACTTCAGCCCTCCGGGGGGAGGGGTACGCAGTATTTT. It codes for CASSLLQPSGGRGTQYF. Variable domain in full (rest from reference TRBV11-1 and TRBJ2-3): EAEVAQSPRYKITEKSQAVAFWCDPISGHATLYWYRQILGQGPELLVQFQDESVVDDSQLPKDRFSAERLKGVDSTLKIQPAELGDSAMYLCASSLLQPSGGRGTQYFGPGTRLTVL.

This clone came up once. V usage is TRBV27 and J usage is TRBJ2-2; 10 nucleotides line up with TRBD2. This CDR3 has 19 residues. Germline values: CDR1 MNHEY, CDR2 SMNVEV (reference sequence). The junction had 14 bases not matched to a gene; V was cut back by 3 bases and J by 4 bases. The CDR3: CASSFYPWLAGVSTGELFF. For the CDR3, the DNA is TGTGCCAGCAGTTTTTATCCGTGGCTAGCGGGAGTTAGCACCGGGGAGCTGTTTTTT.